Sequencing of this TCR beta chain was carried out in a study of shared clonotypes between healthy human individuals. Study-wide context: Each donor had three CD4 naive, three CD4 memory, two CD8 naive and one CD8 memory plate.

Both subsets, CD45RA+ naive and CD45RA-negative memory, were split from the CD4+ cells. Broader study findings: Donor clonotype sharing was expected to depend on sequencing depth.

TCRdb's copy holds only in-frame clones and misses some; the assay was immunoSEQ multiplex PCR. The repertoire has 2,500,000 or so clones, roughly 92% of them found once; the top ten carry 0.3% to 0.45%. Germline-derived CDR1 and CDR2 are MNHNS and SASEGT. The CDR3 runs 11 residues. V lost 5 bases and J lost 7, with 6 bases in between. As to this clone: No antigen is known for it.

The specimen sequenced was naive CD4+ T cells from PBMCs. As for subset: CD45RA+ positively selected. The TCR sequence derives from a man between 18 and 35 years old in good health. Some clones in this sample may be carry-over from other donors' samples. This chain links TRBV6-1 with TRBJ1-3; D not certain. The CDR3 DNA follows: TGTGCCAGCAGTTTGAGGAACACCATATATTTT. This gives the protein CASSLRNTIYF.